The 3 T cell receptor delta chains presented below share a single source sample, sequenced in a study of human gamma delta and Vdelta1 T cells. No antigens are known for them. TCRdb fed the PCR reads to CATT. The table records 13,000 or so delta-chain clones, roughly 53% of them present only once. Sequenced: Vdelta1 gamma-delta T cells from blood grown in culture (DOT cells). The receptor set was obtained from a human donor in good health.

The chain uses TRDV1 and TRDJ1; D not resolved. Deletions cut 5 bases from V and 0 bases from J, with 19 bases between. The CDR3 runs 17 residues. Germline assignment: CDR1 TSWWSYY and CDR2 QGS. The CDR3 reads CALGNRLPEKYTDKLIF. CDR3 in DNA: TGTGCTCTTGGGAACCGCCTCCCCGAAAAGTACACCGATAAACTCATCTTT.

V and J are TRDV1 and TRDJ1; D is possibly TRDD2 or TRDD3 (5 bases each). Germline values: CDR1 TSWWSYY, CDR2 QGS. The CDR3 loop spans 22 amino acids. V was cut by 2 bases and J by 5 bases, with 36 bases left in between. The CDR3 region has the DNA TGTGCTCTTGGGGAAGAGGCTTCCAACCCCTATCGGGGGTCTCCGTTTACGGATAAACTCATCTTT. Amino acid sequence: CALGEEASNPYRGSPFTDKLIF.

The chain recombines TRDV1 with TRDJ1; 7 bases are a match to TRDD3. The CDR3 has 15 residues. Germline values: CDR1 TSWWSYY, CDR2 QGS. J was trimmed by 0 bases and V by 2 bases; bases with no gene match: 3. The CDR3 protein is CALGERGDYTDKLIF. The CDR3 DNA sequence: TGTGCTCTTGGGGAAAGGGGGGATTACACCGATAAACTCATCTTT.